This T cell receptor beta chain was obtained from a study of T-cell reconstitution after alpha-beta-depleted transplantation in children. The TCRbeta library was prepared with unique molecular identifiers. One entry per CDR3 protein, called by TCRdb with MiXCR from the PCR reads. The sample has approximately 400,000 distinct CDR3 sequences; approximately 11% are singletons. In germline, CDR1 is SGHAT, CDR2 FQNNGV. V dropped 6 bases and J dropped 5; count of bases not matched to a gene: 16. The CDR3 runs to 18 residues. The specimen comprised PBMCs from the stem cell graft donor, sampled from the stem cell graft. The J gene is TRBJ1-5, the V gene TRBV11-2; TRBD1 aligns across 10 bases. The clonotype was recovered from a human donor who donated a stem cell graft to a child with acute myeloid leukemia. For the CDR3, the DNA is TGTGCCAGCAGTTCAGGACAGGGGGGCGCATTGGGGCATCAGCCCCAGCATTTT. Protein: CASSSGQGGALGHQPQHF.